This entry features one T cell receptor beta chain sequence. V was pared by 0 bases and J by 4 bases, with 10 bases between. CDR1 GTSNPN and CDR2 SVGIG come from the germline V gene (reference sequence). This CDR3 contains 15 residues. This record comes from a study of blood T cell repertoires in COVID-19. Turning to the study itself: Sources were T cells, B-cell-depleted T cells, or PBMCs; the material itself was cDNA or gDNA.

This table comes from immunoSEQ multiplex PCR, and its TCRdb copy is limited to in-frame clones, with some not included. The top ten clones hold under 25% of a sample with around 180,000 clones, about 90% of them seen once. V usage is TRBV30 and J usage is TRBJ2-6, with unresolved D. The source of this sequence is a man aged 65 to 79 with active or convalescent COVID-19. The sequenced sample was peripheral blood. CDR3 DNA: TGTGCCTGGAGTGTTGGTAGCTCGGGGGCCAACGTCCTGACTTTC. The encoded protein is CAWSVGSSGANVLTF.